This TCR beta chain was identified in a study of T-cell memory formation after mild COVID-19. Study-wide points: Later expanders leaned CD4+, whereas clones that contracted between day 15 and 85 were balanced CD4/CD8. The pre-infection memory compartment contained some responding clones, suggesting cross-reactive memory joined.

TCRdb redid the calling of the 5' RACE reads with MiXCR, one entry per CDR3 protein. The sample has under 650,000 distinct CDR3 sequences; roughly 18% are singletons. A remark on this clonotype: Its antigen is unknown.

Sequenced sample: PBMCs or a T cell subset sorted from them (not recorded which). This receptor was obtained from an adult woman who had mild COVID-19 (a few samples of this study predate the infection). Cell type and time point are not known.

Written as DNA, the CDR3 is TGCGCCAGCAGTGAGTCGGGGGGCGCTGGCTATGGCTACACCTTC. It codes for CASSESGGAGYGYTF. The V gene is TRBV10-2, the J gene TRBJ1-2; perhaps TRBD1 as D (6 bases). The CDR3 totals 15 residues. Germline V gene lookup returns CDR1 WSHSY and CDR2 SAAADI. Between the trimmed V and J ends, which lost 0 bases and 4 bases, there was a span of 12 bases.